What follows is one TCR beta chain and its context. This entry comes from a study of blood T cell repertoires in COVID-19. The CDR3 spans 16 residues. In germline, CDR1 is SGHRS, CDR2 YFSETQ. J was trimmed by 3 bases and V by 4 bases; bases with no gene match: 9. Method: immunoSEQ multiplex PCR; TCRdb's copy keeps in-frame clones and lacks some. The table includes approximately 250,000 clones, around 80% detected once. This receptor was obtained from a man between 40 and 49 years old who had recovered from COVID-19. The V call is TRBV5-1, the J call TRBJ1-2; 10 bases are shared with TRBD1. Source material: peripheral blood. As DNA, the CDR3 is TGCGCCAGCAGCCCGGGACAGGGGCCCCCCGACTATGGCTACACCTTC. Its translation: CASSPGQGPPDYGYTF.